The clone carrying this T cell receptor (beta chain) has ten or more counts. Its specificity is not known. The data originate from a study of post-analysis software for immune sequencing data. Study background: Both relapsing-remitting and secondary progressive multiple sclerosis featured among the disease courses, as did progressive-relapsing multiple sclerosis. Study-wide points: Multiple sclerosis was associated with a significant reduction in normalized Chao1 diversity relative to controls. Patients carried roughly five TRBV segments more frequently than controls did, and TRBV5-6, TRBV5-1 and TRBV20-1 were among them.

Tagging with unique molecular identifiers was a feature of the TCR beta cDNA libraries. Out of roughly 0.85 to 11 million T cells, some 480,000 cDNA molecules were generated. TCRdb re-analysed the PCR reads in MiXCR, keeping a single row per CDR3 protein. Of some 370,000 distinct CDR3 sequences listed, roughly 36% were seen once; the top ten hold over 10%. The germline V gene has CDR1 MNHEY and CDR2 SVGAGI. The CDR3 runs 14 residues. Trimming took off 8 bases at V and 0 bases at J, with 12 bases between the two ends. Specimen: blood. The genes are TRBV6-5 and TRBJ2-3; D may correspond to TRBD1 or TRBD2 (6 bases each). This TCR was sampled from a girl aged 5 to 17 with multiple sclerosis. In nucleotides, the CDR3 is TGTGCCAGCGGTTGGGGGGCTAGCACAGATACGCAGTATTTT. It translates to CASGWGASTDTQYF.